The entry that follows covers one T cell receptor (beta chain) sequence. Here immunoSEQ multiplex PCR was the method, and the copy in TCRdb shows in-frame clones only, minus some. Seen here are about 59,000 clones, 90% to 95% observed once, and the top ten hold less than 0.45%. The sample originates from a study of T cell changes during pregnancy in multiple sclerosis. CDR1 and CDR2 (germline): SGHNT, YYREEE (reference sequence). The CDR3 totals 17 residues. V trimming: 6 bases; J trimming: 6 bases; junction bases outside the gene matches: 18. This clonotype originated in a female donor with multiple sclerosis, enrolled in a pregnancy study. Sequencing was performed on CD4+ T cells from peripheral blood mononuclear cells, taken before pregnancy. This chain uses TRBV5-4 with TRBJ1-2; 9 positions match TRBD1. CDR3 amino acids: CASTLMVGTGKQDGYTF. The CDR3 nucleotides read TGTGCCAGCACCCTGATGGTCGGGACAGGGAAGCAGGATGGCTACACCTTC.